The 31 T cell receptor beta chains given below trace back to one sample, sequenced in a study of cytomegalovirus exposure and HLA in healthy donors. Profiled with immunoSEQ multiplex PCR; TCRdb holds only in-frame clones, not every one. The data show about 79,000 clones, 93% seen once. Sequencing was performed on PBMCs. The source is a woman in her thirties in good health and CMV-seronegative.

V and J are TRBV18 and TRBJ2-6; 9 positions match TRBD1. Germline V gene sequence: CDR1 KGHSH, CDR2 LQKENI. Trimming removed 8 bases from V and 2 bases from J; junction bases left unmatched: 10. CDR3 size: 17 residues. The CDR3 spells CASKDRGANTGANVLTF. As DNA, the CDR3 is TGTGCCAGCAAGGACAGGGGAGCAAATACTGGGGCCAACGTCCTGACTTTC.

The J gene is TRBJ2-7, the V gene TRBV7-2; perhaps TRBD1 as D (6 bases). CDR1 is SGHTA and CDR2 is FQGNSA in the germline V gene. V shed 5 bases and J shed 4 bases, with 15 bases lying between them. The CDR3 is made up of 14 amino acids. In DNA, the CDR3 is TGTGCCAGCAGCGCAAGGGACAAAGGGTACGAGCAGTACTTC. The encoded protein is CASSARDKGYEQYF.

The chain carries TRBV28 and TRBJ1-2; no clear D. Trimming took off 2 bases at V and 0 bases at J, with 19 bases between the two ends. The CDR3 is 18 amino acids. Germline V gives CDR1 MDHEN, CDR2 SYDVKM. CDR3 amino acids: CASSLRGGIPLTNYGYTF. As DNA, the CDR3 is TGTGCCAGCAGTTTACGGGGAGGGATCCCACTAACTAACTATGGCTACACCTTC.

The J gene is TRBJ1-1, the V gene TRBV5-1; TRBD1 agrees at 9 bases. V shed 2 bases, J shed 5 bases, and the junction held 4 bases outside the gene matches. Germline lookup yields CDR1 SGHRS and CDR2 YFSETQ. The CDR3 is made up of 14 amino acids. CDR3 loop: CASSLQGARTEAFF. CDR3 nucleotides: TGCGCCAGCAGCTTACAGGGGGCAAGAACTGAAGCTTTCTTT.

The chain combines TRBV28 with TRBJ2-2; TRBD2 agrees at 11 bases. The trim removed 8 bases at V and 4 bases at J, leaving 9 bases unmatched. This CDR3 comprises 16 residues. The germline gives CDR1 MDHEN, CDR2 SYDVKM. CDR3 bases: TGTGCCAGCGGCCGGGCTAGCGGGAGGACCACCGGGGAGCTGTTTTTT. It yields the protein CASGRASGRTTGELFF.

The rearrangement uses TRBV5-6 and TRBJ2-7; a weak D match, TRBD1 (5 bases). Germline V gene lookup returns CDR1 SGHDT and CDR2 YYEEEE. Trimming removed 7 bases from V and 2 bases from J, with 16 bases in between. The CDR3 covers 14 residues. The CDR3 region is CASLASDTPYEQYF. In nucleotides, the CDR3 is TGTGCCAGCTTAGCTTCGGACACCCCCTACGAGCAGTACTTC.

With respect to this clone: The sample holds other DNA sequences that translate to the same CDR3. The J gene is TRBJ1-5, the V gene TRBV18; 9 nucleotides line up with TRBD1. Germline V lookup: CDR1 KGHSH, CDR2 LQKENI. Trimming at V came to 6 bases and at J to 5 bases, leaving 5 bases not matched to a gene. The CDR3 extends over 14 amino acids. The CDR3 DNA reads as TGTGCCAGCTCCCCGCGGACAGGGGATCAGCCCCAGCATTTT. The encoded protein is CASSPRTGDQPQHF.

The genes are TRBV5-1 and TRBJ2-5; 7 nucleotides line up with TRBD2. Germline CDR1 is SGHRS and CDR2 is YFSETQ. V was pared by 3 bases and J by 4 bases, with 6 bases of the junction left unmatched. This CDR3 is 14 amino acids long. CDR3 DNA: TGCGCCAGCAGCTCAGCGGGGAGGGGAGAGACCCAGTACTTC. Protein: CASSSAGRGETQYF.

This clone showed up just a few times. The chain recombines TRBV19 with TRBJ1-2, with TRBD1 identical over 8 bases. Germline CDR1 is LNHDA and CDR2 is SQIVND (reference sequence). The CDR3 consists of 14 residues. J gave up 4 bases and V 6 bases, and 7 bases lay outside the gene matches. The CDR3 is CASRGSGGAYGYTF. CDR3 sequence (DNA): TGTGCCAGTAGAGGGTCAGGGGGCGCCTATGGCTACACCTTC.

This sequence joins TRBV7-2 and TRBJ1-2; TRBD1 matches at 9 bases. This CDR3 is built from 14 residues. Germline V gene sequence: CDR1 SGHTA, CDR2 FQGNSA. Losses at the gene ends were 5 bases for V and 5 bases for J; bases not matched to a gene: 6. CDR3 region: CASSRTGARYGYTF. Here the CDR3 DNA reads TGTGCCAGCAGCCGGACAGGGGCTCGGTATGGCTACACCTTC.

The chain uses TRBV21-1 and TRBJ2-3; the D segment call TRBD1 is taken from the table without a DNA check. TRBV21-1 is a listed pseudogene. The CDR3 is made up of 16 amino acids. The CDR3 spells CASSKAPTARTDTQYF. CDR3 bases: TGTGCCAGCAGCAAAGCCCCAACAGCCCGCACAGATACGCAGTATTTT.

The rearrangement links TRBV5-4 to TRBJ1-1, with TRBD1 matching over 7 bases. The V gene's germline CDR1 is SGHNT and CDR2 YYREEE (reference sequence). The CDR3 spans 13 residues. With V trimmed by 4 bases and J by 1 base, 1 base remained unmatched. CDR3 nucleotides: TGTGCCAGCAGCCCAGGGGGGAACACTGAAGCTTTCTTT. This translates into CASSPGGNTEAFF.

CDR3 amino acids: CAIRPGTGGIFGNEKLFF. CDR3 DNA: TGTGCCATCAGACCGGGGACAGGGGGCATTTTTGGTAATGAAAAACTGTTTTTT. The chain recombines TRBV10-3 with TRBJ1-4; 12 bases are a match to TRBD1. Germline assignment: CDR1 ENHRY and CDR2 SYGVKD. Losses at the gene ends were 6 bases for V and 4 bases for J; bases not matched to a gene: 12. This CDR3 has 18 amino acids.

V and J are TRBV6-1 and TRBJ1-2; 9 bases fit TRBD1. CDR1 and CDR2 from the germline V gene are MNHNS and SASEGT. The CDR3 is 14 amino acids. V lost 5 bases and J lost 4; bases outside the gene matches: 5. CDR3 loop: CASSRTGASYGYTF. The CDR3 nucleotides are TGTGCCAGCAGTAGGACAGGGGCTAGCTATGGCTACACCTTC.

The chain links TRBV19 to TRBJ2-7, with 7 nucleotides matching TRBD2. The CDR3 length is 15 residues. CDR1 LNHDA and CDR2 SQIVND come from the germline V gene (reference sequence). Trimming cost V 1 base and J 4 bases; bases outside gene matches: 7. The CDR3 region is CASSIGGTSAYEQYF. The CDR3 DNA reads as TGTGCCAGTAGTATAGGAGGAACTAGCGCTTACGAGCAGTACTTC.

This clone was counted a few times. V gene TRBV7-9 combines with J gene TRBJ2-3; 10 bases match TRBD1. This CDR3 comprises 13 residues. V trimming: 8 bases; J trimming: 5 bases; junction bases outside the gene matches: 4. Germline CDR1 SEHNR, CDR2 FQNEAQ (reference sequence). CDR3 in amino acids: CASGGQGVDTQYF. CDR3 coding DNA: TGTGCCAGCGGTGGACAGGGGGTAGATACGCAGTATTTT.

V usage is TRBV7-2 and J usage is TRBJ1-5, with no clear D. Per germline, CDR1 SGHTA and CDR2 FQGNSA. The CDR3 is 16 residues long. V lost 2 bases, J lost 0 bases, and 11 bases lay in between. CDR3 DNA: TGTGCCAGCAGCTTAAGATCGGGGATTAGCAATCAGCCCCAGCATTTT. Translation: CASSLRSGISNQPQHF.

This chain links TRBV5-6 with TRBJ1-3, with D hard to call. The CDR3 consists of 16 residues. V was trimmed by 4 bases and J by 0 bases, leaving 14 bases between them. Germline values: CDR1 SGHDT, CDR2 YYEEEE. Written as DNA, the CDR3 is TGTGCCAGCAGCCGGCGGAGCCCAAGCTCTGGAAACACCATATATTTT. It translates to CASSRRSPSSGNTIYF.

The J gene is TRBJ1-1, the V gene TRBV27; D uncertain. This CDR3 contains 15 residues. Trimming removed 0 bases at V and 4 bases at J, with 12 bases between. The germline V gene encodes CDR1 MNHEY and CDR2 SMNVEV (reference sequence). The CDR3 loop reads CASSLSAALGTEAFF. In DNA, the CDR3 is TGTGCCAGCAGTTTATCTGCGGCCTTGGGCACTGAAGCTTTCTTT.

The rearrangement joins TRBV5-4 to TRBJ2-1; 13 bases are a match to TRBD2. With V trimmed by 4 bases and J by 8 bases, 9 bases remained unmatched. Germline loops: CDR1 SGHNT, CDR2 YYREEE (reference sequence). CDR3 length: 16 residues. CDR3 in amino acids: CASSPGGLAGDYEQFF. The CDR3 nucleotides are TGTGCCAGCAGCCCAGGCGGACTAGCGGGAGACTATGAGCAGTTCTTC. The variable domain in full, completed from reference TRBV5-4 and TRBJ2-1, reads ETGVTQSPTHLIKTRGQQVTLRCSSQSGHNTVSWYQQALGQGPQFIFQYYREEENGRGNFPPRFSGLQFPNYSSELNVNALELDDSALYLCASSPGGLAGDYEQFFGPGTRLTVL.

The chain combines TRBV4-2 with TRBJ1-2, with unresolved D. The CDR3 has 13 residues. V dropped 0 bases and J dropped 8 bases, with 10 bases sitting between them. In germline, CDR1 is LGHNA, CDR2 YNFKEQ. CDR3 sequence (DNA): TGTGCCAGCAGCCAAGATCACGGGGTAGGCTACACCTTC. Encoded protein: CASSQDHGVGYTF.

The rearrangement joins TRBV15 to TRBJ2-7, with unresolved D. Trimming stripped 1 base from V and 2 bases from J, with 9 bases between. The CDR3 spans 14 residues. Germline V lookup: CDR1 LNHNV, CDR2 YYDKDF (reference sequence). The CDR3 region has the DNA TGTGCCACCAGCAGAGCCGCCAGGACCTACGAGCAGTACTTC. Translating gives CATSRAARTYEQYF.

The chain has TRBV6-5 and TRBJ1-1, with D maybe TRBD1 (6 bases). The V gene's germline CDR1 is MNHEY and CDR2 SVGAGI. V was shortened by 6 bases and J by 3 bases, with 11 bases between the two germline ends. There are 13 residues in the CDR3. CDR3 DNA: TGTGCCAGCAGGGGCAGGGGCGACACTGAAGCTTTCTTT. Translated, it gives CASRGRGDTEAFF.

The CDR3 nucleotides are TGCGCCAGCAGCTTGGCCGGGACAGCGAACACTGAAGCTTTCTTT. It codes for CASSLAGTANTEAFF. The rearrangement joins TRBV5-1 to TRBJ1-1; TRBD1 matches at 7 bases. CDR1 is SGHRS and CDR2 is YFSETQ in the germline V gene. Unmatched junction bases numbered 3, after V lost 0 bases and J lost 1 base. The CDR3 totals 15 residues. The full variable domain, in which reference TRBV5-1 and TRBJ1-1 provide the parts outside the CDR3, is KAGVTQTPRYLIKTRGQQVTLSCSPISGHRSVSWYQQTPGQGLQFLFEYFSETQRNKGNFPGRFSGRQFSNSRSEMNVSTLELGDSALYLCASSLAGTANTEAFFGQGTRLTVV.

This chain joins TRBV28 and TRBJ1-1; D ambiguous. With 3 bases removed from V and 1 base from J, the gap between germline ends came to 3 bases. There are 12 residues in the CDR3. Germline lookup yields CDR1 MDHEN and CDR2 SYDVKM. CDR3 loop: CASSFRNTEAFF. CDR3 nucleotides: TGTGCCAGCAGTTTTAGGAACACTGAAGCTTTCTTT.

The CDR3 sequence: CASSPGQGGSGYTF. In DNA, the CDR3 is TGTGCCAGCAGCCCCGGACAGGGAGGAAGTGGCTACACCTTC. V usage is TRBV7-6 and J usage is TRBJ1-2, with 8 bases fitting TRBD1. V was pared by 5 bases and J by 7 bases, with 9 bases of the junction left unmatched. This CDR3 spans 14 amino acids. Per the germline V gene, CDR1 is SGHVS and CDR2 is FNYEAQ.

The chain couples TRBV18 to TRBJ1-2, with D perhaps matching TRBD1 (5 bases). Germline CDR1 reads KGHSH; CDR2 reads LQKENI. V lost 6 bases to trimming and J lost 6 bases, with 14 bases between them. The CDR3 is made up of 13 amino acids. DNA for the CDR3: TGTGCCAGCTCCGACCGGGGGAGAGATGGCTACACCTTC. Protein sequence: CASSDRGRDGYTF.

The V and J genes are TRBV30 and TRBJ2-3, with 10 bases identical to TRBD2. J lost 4 bases, V lost 2 bases, and 12 bases had no gene match. In germline, CDR1 is GTSNPN, CDR2 SVGIG (reference sequence). This CDR3 comprises 17 residues. The CDR3 nucleotides read TGTGCCTGGAGTACACTAGCGGGATTCTTTCTACCAGATACGCAGTATTTT. Translated: CAWSTLAGFFLPDTQYF. Full variable domain (rest looked up from reference TRBV30 and TRBJ2-3): SQTIHQWPATLVQPVGSPLSLECTVEGTSNPNLYWYRQAAGRGLQLLFYSVGIGQISSEVPQNLSASRPQDRQFILSSKKLLLSDSGFYLCAWSTLAGFFLPDTQYFGPGTRLTVL.

CDR3 DNA: TGTGCCAGCAGTGTAAGCTTGGGGGAGGGAGAAAAACTGTTTTTT. It specifies CASSVSLGEGEKLFF. The rearrangement links TRBV6-4 to TRBJ1-4; tentative D call: TRBD1 (5 bases). The V and J ends lost 4 bases and 8 bases respectively, with 17 bases between them. The CDR3 covers 15 residues. Looked up from germline, CDR1 is MRHNA and CDR2 is SNTAGT.

The chain couples TRBV30 to TRBJ1-2; the D gene is possibly TRBD1 (5 bases). Trimming cost V 2 bases and J 6 bases, with 19 bases left between them. The CDR3 extends over 15 amino acids. The germline V gene has CDR1 GTSNPN and CDR2 SVGIG (reference sequence). The CDR3 sequence: CAWSRGTLTRDGYTF. The DNA of the CDR3 is TGTGCCTGGAGTAGGGGAACCTTAACACGGGATGGCTACACCTTC.

This clone came up once. The rearrangement uses TRBV19 and TRBJ2-1; 8 bases map to TRBD2. The germline V gene encodes CDR1 LNHDA and CDR2 SQIVND (reference sequence). The trim removed 7 bases at V and 2 bases at J, leaving 10 bases unmatched. The CDR3 has 16 residues. CDR3 amino acids: CASTTSGTRPYNEQFF. As DNA, the CDR3 is TGTGCCAGTACCACCTCGGGGACTAGACCCTACAATGAGCAGTTCTTC.